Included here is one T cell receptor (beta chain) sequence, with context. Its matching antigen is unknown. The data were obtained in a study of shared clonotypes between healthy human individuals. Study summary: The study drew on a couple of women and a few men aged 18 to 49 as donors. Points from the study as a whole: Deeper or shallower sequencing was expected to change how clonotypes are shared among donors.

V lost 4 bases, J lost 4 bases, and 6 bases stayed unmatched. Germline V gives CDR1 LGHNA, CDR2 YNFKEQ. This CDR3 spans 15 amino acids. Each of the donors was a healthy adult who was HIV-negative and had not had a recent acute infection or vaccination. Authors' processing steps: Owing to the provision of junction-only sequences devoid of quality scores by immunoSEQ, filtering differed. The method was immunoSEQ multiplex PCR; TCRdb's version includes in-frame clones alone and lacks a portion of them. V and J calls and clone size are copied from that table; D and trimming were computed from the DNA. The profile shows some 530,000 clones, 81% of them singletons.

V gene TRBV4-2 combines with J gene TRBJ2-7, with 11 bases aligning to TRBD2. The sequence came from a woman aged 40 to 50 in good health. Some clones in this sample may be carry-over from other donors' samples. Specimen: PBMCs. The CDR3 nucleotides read TGTGCCAGCAGCCCACAGACTAGCGGGGAATACGAGCAGTACTTC. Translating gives CASSPQTSGEYEQYF.